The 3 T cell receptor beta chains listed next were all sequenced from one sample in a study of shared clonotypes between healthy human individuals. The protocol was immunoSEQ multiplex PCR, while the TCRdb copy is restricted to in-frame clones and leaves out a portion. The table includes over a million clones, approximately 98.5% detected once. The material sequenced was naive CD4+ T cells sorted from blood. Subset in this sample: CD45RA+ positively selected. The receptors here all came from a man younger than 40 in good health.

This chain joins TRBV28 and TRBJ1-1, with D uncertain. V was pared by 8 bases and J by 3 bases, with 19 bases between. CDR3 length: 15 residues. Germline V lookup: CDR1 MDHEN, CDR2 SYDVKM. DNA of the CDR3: TGTGCCAGCGGCTTACCTGTCGCGAGGTACACTGAAGCTTTCTTT. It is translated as CASGLPVARYTEAFF.

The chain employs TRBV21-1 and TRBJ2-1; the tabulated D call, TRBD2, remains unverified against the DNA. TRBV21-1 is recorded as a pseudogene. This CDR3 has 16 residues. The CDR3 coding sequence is TGTGCCAGCAGCATAGAGCGGGAGGGGGAGTACAATGAGCAGTTCTTC. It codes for CASSIEREGEYNEQFF.

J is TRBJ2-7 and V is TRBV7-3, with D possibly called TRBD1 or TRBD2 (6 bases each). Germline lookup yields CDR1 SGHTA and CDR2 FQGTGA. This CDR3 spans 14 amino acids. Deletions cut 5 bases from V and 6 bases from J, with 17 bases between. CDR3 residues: CASSPPGAPGEQYF. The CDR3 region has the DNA TGTGCCAGCAGCCCACCGGGGGCCCCGGGCGAGCAGTACTTC.